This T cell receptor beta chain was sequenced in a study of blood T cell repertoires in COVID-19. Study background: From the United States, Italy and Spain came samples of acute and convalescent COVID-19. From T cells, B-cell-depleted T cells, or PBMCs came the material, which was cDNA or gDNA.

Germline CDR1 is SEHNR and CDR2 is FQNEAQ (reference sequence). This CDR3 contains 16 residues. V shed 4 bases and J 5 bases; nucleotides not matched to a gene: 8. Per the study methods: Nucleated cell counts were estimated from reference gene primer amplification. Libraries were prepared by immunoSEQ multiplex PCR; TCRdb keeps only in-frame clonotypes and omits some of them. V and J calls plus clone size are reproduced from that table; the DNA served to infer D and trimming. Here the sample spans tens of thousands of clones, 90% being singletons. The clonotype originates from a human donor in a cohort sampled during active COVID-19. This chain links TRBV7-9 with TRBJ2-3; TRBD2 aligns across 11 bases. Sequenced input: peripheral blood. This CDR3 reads CASSSPLAGAQDTQYF. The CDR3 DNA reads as TGTGCCAGCAGCTCCCCACTAGCGGGAGCTCAAGATACGCAGTATTTT.